This TCR beta chain stems from a study of T cell changes during pregnancy in multiple sclerosis. Method: immunoSEQ multiplex PCR; TCRdb's copy keeps in-frame clones and lacks some. The sample consists of roughly 70,000 clones, just over 90% of them appearing once. The sample was peripheral blood, taken in the third trimester of pregnancy. The TCR sequence derives from a female donor with multiple sclerosis, enrolled in a pregnancy study.

The CDR3 region has the DNA TGCGCCAGCAGCTTTGGTGGAGAAGATCAGCCCCAGCATTTT. Translation gives CASSFGGEDQPQHF. The chain carries TRBV5-1 and TRBJ1-5; D ambiguous. Germline CDR1 reads SGHRS; CDR2 reads YFSETQ. Trimming removed 2 bases from V and 5 bases from J, with 11 bases in between. The CDR3 totals 14 residues.